The T cell receptor (beta chain) described here comes from a study of OX40 agonist ivuxolimab in advanced cancers. Study-wide findings and caveats: Among the least clonally expanded were partial responders at 0.1-3.0 mg/kg. Also present in some nonresponders was a low level of normalized T-cell clonal expansion.

Trimming removed 2 bases from V and 15 bases from J, with 17 bases in between. Germline assignment: CDR1 MNHNY and CDR2 SVGAGI (reference sequence). There are 13 residues in the CDR3. Regarding this clone: What it binds is unknown.

Sequencing used immunoSEQ multiplex PCR; TCRdb keeps in-frame clones, though not all of them. The sample has roughly 75,000 clones, roughly 89% seen once. V is TRBV6-6 and J is TRBJ2-1; weak D call: TRBD2 (6 bases). This specimen consisted of CD4+ or CD8+ T cells sorted from blood, obtained in a trial of the OX40 agonist ivuxolimab. This sequence was found in an adult with an advanced solid tumor such as melanoma, head and neck, liver or kidney cancer. The CDR3 DNA reads as TGTGCCAGCAGTTACACCGGGGACTTCCGGACGTTCTTC. It specifies CASSYTGDFRTFF.